The 11 T cell receptor beta chains below all came from one sample that was sequenced in a study of cytomegalovirus exposure and HLA in healthy donors. Researchers ran the PCR with 60 Vbeta and 13 Jbeta primers. Repertoires were generated with immunoSEQ multiplex PCR, while TCRdb's copy carries only in-frame clones and drops some. The table includes over 200,000 clones, about 80% detected once. Specimen: PBMCs. Source of these receptors: a woman aged 40 to 49 in good health and CMV-seronegative.

The CDR3 DNA is TGTGCCAGTAGTATGAAGGGGGGGTTTACTGAAGCTTTCTTT. Protein sequence: CASSMKGGFTEAFF. The chain employs TRBV19 and TRBJ1-1; possibly TRBD1 for D (6 bases). CDR3 length: 14 residues. V lost 3 bases and J lost 5, with 13 bases in between. The germline V gene encodes CDR1 LNHDA and CDR2 SQIVND (reference sequence).

V is TRBV19 and J is TRBJ1-3, with TRBD1 matching 9 bases. V shed 10 bases, J shed 8 bases, and the junction held 6 bases outside the gene matches. CDR3 length equals 12 residues. Germline V lookup: CDR1 LNHDA, CDR2 SQIVND (reference sequence). The CDR3 coding sequence is TGTGCCACGGACAGGGGAGGAGACACCATATATTTT. Translated, it gives CATDRGGDTIYF.

This chain uses TRBV14 with TRBJ2-3, with TRBD2 matching 8 bases. J gave up 6 bases and V 2 bases, and 7 bases lay outside the gene matches. The CDR3 has 15 amino acids. Germline lookup yields CDR1 SGHDN and CDR2 FVKESK. In DNA, the CDR3 is TGTGCCAGCAGCCAACGGACGGGGGGGGTCGATACGCAGTATTTT. It is translated as CASSQRTGGVDTQYF. Drawing the rest from reference TRBV14 and TRBJ2-3, the complete variable domain is EAGVTQFPSHSVIEKGQTVTLRCDPISGHDNLYWYRRVMGKEIKFLLHFVKESKQDESGMPNNRFLAERTGGTYSTLKVQPAELEDSGVYFCASSQRTGGVDTQYFGPGTRLTVL.

V and J are TRBV6-1 and TRBJ1-2, with a tentative D call TRBD1 (6 bases). Germline V gives CDR1 MNHNS, CDR2 SASEGT. Trimming pared 0 bases from V and 3 bases from J, leaving 11 bases between. The CDR3 has 15 residues. The CDR3, as DNA: TGTGCCAGCAGTGAAGCCCGGGACACCTACTATGGCTACACCTTC. Protein sequence: CASSEARDTYYGYTF.

The chain links TRBV14 to TRBJ1-6; 8 bases fit TRBD1. CDR3 length equals 19 residues. V lost 4 bases and J lost 0; bases outside the gene matches: 11. Germline loops: CDR1 SGHDN, CDR2 FVKESK. CDR3 amino acids: CASSLFSRQGSSYNSPLHF. CDR3 nucleotide sequence: TGTGCCAGCAGCCTCTTCTCCCGACAGGGGAGCTCCTATAATTCACCCCTCCACTTT.

The chain has TRBV5-1 and TRBJ2-7; 9 bases align to TRBD1. The CDR3 runs to 14 residues. Germline CDR1 reads SGHRS; CDR2 reads YFSETQ. V shed 4 bases, J shed 4 bases, and the junction held 6 bases outside the gene matches. The CDR3 protein is CASSGGTGLYEQYF. Here the CDR3 DNA reads TGCGCCAGCAGCGGCGGGACAGGGTTATACGAGCAGTACTTC.

V and J are TRBV28 and TRBJ1-6; possibly TRBD1 for D (6 bases). Germline CDR1 reads MDHEN; CDR2 reads SYDVKM. CDR3 length: 14 residues. The V end lost 5 bases, the J end lost 7 bases, and 12 bases lay between the germline ends. CDR3 region: CASSLQGLNSPLHF. The CDR3 nucleotides read TGTGCCAGCAGTCTACAGGGATTGAATTCACCCCTCCACTTT.

V usage is TRBV30 and J usage is TRBJ1-6, with 7 bases matching TRBD1. The CDR3 covers 14 residues. Germline V gene lookup returns CDR1 GTSNPN and CDR2 SVGIG (reference sequence). The junction had 12 bases not matched to a gene; V was cut back by 6 bases and J by 10 bases. CDR3 in amino acids: CACRPQGTRSPLHF. The CDR3, as DNA: TGTGCCTGCCGACCACAGGGGACGAGATCACCCCTCCACTTT.

The chain is built from TRBV7-9 and TRBJ2-3; 9 positions match TRBD2. V trimming: 1 base; J trimming: 2 bases; junction bases outside the gene matches: 10. The CDR3 is made up of 18 amino acids. Germline V CDR1 and CDR2: SEHNR, FQNEAQ (reference sequence). The CDR3 region has the DNA TGTGCCAGCAGCTTAGGAGCGGGGGGCCTATTAATCACAGATACGCAGTATTTT. It codes for CASSLGAGGLLITDTQYF.

The chain couples TRBV4-2 to TRBJ1-1, with D unresolved. The CDR3 covers 16 residues. V lost 1 base and J 1 base, leaving 13 bases between the germline ends. The germline V gene encodes CDR1 LGHNA and CDR2 YNFKEQ. The CDR3 is CASSQASLGRNTEAFF. The CDR3 DNA reads as TGTGCCAGCAGCCAAGCGTCCCTCGGTCGGAACACTGAAGCTTTCTTT.

In nucleotides, the CDR3 is TGTGCCAGCAGTTTATACAGGTTCGATGGCTACACCTTC. This sequence encodes CASSLYRFDGYTF. The V gene is TRBV28, the J gene TRBJ1-2; TRBD1 might be the D (5 bases). Trimming took off 1 base at V and 6 bases at J, with 9 bases between the two ends. The CDR3 length is 13 residues. Germline V gene data show CDR1 as MDHEN and CDR2 as SYDVKM.